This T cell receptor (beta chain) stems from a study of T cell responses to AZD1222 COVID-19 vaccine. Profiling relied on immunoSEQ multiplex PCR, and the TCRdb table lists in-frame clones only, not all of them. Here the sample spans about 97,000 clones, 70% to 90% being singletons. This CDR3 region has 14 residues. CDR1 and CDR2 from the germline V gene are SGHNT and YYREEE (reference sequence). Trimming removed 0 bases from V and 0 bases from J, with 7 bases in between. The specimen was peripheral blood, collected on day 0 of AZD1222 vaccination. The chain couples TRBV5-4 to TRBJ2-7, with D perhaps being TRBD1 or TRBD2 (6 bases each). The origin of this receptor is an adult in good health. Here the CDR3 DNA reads TGTGCCAGCAGCTTGGAGGGGGGCTCCTACGAGCAGTACTTC. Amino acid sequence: CASSLEGGSYEQYF.